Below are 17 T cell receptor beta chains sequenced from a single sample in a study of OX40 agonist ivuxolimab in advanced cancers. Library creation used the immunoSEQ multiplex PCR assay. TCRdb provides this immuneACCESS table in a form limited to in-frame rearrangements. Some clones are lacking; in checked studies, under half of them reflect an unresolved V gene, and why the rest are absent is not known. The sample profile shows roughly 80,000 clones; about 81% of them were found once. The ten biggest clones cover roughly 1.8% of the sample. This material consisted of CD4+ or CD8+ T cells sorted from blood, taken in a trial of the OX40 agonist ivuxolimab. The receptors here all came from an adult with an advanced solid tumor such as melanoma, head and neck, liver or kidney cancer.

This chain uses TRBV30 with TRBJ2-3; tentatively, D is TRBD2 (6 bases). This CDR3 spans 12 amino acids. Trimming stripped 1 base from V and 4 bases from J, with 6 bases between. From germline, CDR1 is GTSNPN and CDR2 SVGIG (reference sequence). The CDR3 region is CAWSGGADTQYF. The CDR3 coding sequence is TGTGCCTGGAGTGGCGGGGCAGATACGCAGTATTTT.

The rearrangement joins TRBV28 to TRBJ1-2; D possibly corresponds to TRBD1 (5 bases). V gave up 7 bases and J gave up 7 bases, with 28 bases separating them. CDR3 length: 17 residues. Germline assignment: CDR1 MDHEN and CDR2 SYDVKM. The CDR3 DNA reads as TGTGCCAGCACCGCCCGACAAGGAGGGGCACTATTTCGTGGCTACACCTTC. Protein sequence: CASTARQGGALFRGYTF.

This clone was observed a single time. The DNA for the CDR3 is TGTGCCAGCTCACCGGGGGTGAACACAGATACGCAGTATTTT. Its translation: CASSPGVNTDTQYF. The chain carries TRBV18 and TRBJ2-3; D is possibly TRBD1 or TRBD2 (5 bases each). The CDR3 spans 14 residues. Trimming stripped 3 bases from V and 2 bases from J, with 9 bases between. Germline V CDR1 and CDR2: KGHSH, LQKENI.

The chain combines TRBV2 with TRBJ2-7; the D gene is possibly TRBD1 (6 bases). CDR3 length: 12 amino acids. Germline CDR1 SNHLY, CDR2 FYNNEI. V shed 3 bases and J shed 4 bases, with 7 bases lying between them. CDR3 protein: CASSDRGYEQYF. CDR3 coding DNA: TGTGCCAGCAGTGACAGGGGATACGAGCAGTACTTC.

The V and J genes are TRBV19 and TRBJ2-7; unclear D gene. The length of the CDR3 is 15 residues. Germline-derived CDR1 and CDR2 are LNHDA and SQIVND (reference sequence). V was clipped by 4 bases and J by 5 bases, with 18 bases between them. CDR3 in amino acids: CASSKQRDRSNEQYF. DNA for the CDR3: TGTGCCAGTAGTAAGCAGAGAGATAGGTCCAACGAGCAGTACTTC.

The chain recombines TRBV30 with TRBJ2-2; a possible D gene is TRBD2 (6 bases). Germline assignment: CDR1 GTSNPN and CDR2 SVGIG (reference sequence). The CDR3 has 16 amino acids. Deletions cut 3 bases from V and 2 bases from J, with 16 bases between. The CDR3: CAWRAWNSGNTGELFF. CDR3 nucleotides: TGTGCCTGGAGGGCGTGGAATAGCGGTAACACCGGGGAGCTGTTTTTT.

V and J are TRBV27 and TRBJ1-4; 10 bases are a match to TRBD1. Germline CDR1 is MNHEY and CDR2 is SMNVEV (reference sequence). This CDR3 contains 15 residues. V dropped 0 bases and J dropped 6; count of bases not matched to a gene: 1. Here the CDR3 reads CASSLSGQGYEKLFF. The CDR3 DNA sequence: TGTGCCAGCAGTTTATCGGGACAGGGGTATGAAAAACTGTTTTTT.

The CDR3: CANPRGETYNEQFF. CDR3 bases: TGTGCCAACCCTAGAGGGGAAACCTACAATGAGCAGTTCTTC. The chain is built from TRBV11-3 and TRBJ2-1; tentatively, D is TRBD1 or TRBD2 (5 bases each). Looked up from germline, CDR1 is SGHNT and CDR2 is YENEEA. This CDR3 comprises 14 residues. V lost 10 bases, J lost 2 bases, and 15 bases lay in between.

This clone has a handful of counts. CDR3 coding DNA: TGTGCCAGCAGTTCCTTAGGGGGGTCGTACCAAGAGACCCAGTACTTC. Amino acid sequence: CASSSLGGSYQETQYF. The chain joins TRBV7-7 to TRBJ2-5; D tentatively reads TRBD1 or TRBD2 (6 bases each). Germline CDR1 reads SSHAT; CDR2 reads FNYEAQ (reference sequence). The CDR3 contains 16 residues. Trimming removed 6 bases at V and 0 bases at J, with 17 bases between.

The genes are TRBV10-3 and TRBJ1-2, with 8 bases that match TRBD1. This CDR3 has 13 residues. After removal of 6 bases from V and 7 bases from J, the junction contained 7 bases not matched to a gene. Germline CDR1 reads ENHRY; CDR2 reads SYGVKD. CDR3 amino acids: CAISEDRAGGYTF. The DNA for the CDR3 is TGTGCCATCAGCGAGGACAGGGCAGGTGGCTACACCTTC.

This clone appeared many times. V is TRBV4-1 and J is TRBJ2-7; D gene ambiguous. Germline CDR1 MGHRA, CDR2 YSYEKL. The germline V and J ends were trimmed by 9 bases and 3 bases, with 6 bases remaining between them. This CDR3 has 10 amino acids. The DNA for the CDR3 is TGCGCCAGTGAAAGCTACGAGCAGTACTTC. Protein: CASESYEQYF.

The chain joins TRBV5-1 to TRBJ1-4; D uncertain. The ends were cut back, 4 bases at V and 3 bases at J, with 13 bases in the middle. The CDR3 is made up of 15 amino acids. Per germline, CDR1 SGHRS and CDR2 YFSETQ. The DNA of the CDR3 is TGCGCCAGCAGCCTTTGGGGAGGTGCTAATGAAAAACTGTTTTTT. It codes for CASSLWGGANEKLFF.

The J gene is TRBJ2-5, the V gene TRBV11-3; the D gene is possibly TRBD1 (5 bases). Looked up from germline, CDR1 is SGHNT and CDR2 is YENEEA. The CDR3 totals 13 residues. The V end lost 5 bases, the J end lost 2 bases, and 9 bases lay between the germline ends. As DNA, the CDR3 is TGTGCCAGCAGCGCAGGGCCTCAAGAGACCCAGTACTTC. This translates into CASSAGPQETQYF.

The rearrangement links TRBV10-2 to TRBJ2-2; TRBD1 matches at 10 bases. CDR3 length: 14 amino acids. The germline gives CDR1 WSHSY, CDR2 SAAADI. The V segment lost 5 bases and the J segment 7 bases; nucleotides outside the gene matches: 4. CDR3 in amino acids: CASSRQGAVGELFF. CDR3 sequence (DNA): TGCGCCAGCAGTCGACAGGGGGCCGTCGGGGAGCTGTTTTTT.

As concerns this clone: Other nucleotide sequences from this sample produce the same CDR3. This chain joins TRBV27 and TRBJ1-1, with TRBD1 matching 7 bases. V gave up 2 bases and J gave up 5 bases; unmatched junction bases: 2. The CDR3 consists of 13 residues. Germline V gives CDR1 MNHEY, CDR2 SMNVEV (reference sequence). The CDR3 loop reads CASSLQGGTEAFF. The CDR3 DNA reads TGTGCCAGCAGTTTACAGGGGGGGACTGAAGCTTTCTTT.

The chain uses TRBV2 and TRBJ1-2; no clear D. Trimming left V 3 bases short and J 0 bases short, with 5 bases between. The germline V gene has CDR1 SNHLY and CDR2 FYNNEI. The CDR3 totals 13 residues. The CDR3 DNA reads TGTGCCAGCAGTGATTCCCCTAACTATGGCTACACCTTC. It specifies CASSDSPNYGYTF. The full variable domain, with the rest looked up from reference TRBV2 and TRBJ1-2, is EPEVTQTPSHQVTQMGQEVILRCVPISNHLYFYWYRQILGQKVEFLVSFYNNEISEKSEIFDDQFSVERPDGSNFTLKIRSTKLEDSAMYFCASSDSPNYGYTFGSGTRLTVV.

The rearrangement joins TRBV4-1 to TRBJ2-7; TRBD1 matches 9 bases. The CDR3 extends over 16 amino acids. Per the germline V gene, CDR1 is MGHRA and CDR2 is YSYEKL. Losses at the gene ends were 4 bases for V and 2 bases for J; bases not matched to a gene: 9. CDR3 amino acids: CASSRQLGQGTYEQYF. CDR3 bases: TGCGCCAGCAGCCGCCAGTTGGGACAGGGTACCTACGAGCAGTACTTC.